This T cell receptor (beta chain) was sequenced in a study of T cells after yellow fever vaccination. Study conclusions and caveats: Secondary responses were weaker yet peaked faster, day 5 versus 15.

The 5'RACE template-switching step produced TCR cDNA and added a universal primer site and UMIs. TCRdb redid the calling of the 5' RACE reads with MiXCR, one entry per CDR3 protein. The data show 160,000 or so distinct CDR3 sequences, around 7% seen once. This clonotype was seen only a few times. Its cognate antigen is unknown. Trimming removed 6 bases from V and 0 bases from J, with 11 bases in between. The CDR3 loop spans 14 amino acids. Germline CDR1 reads MNHNS; CDR2 reads SASEGT. This rearrangement joins TRBV6-1 to TRBJ1-1, with D uncertain. The source material was CD4+ T cells sorted from PBMCs, sampled around 5 days after the first yellow fever vaccination. The receptor's source is a man younger than 30 who received the YFV17D yellow fever vaccine. The CDR3 region has the DNA TGTGCCAGCAGATCCGGGCCCTTGAACACTGAAGCTTTCTTT. This gives the protein CASRSGPLNTEAFF.